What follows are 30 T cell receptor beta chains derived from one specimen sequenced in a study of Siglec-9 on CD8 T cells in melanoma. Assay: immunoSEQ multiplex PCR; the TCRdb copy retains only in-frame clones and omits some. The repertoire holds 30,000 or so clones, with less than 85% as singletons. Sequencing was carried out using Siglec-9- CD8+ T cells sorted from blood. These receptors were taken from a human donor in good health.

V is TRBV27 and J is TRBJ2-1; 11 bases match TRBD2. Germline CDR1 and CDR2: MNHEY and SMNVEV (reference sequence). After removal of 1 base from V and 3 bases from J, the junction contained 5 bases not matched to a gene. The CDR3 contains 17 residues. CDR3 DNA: TGTGCCAGCAGTTTATGGGTAGCGGGGGGGCACTACAATGAGCAGTTCTTC. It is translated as CASSLWVAGGHYNEQFF.

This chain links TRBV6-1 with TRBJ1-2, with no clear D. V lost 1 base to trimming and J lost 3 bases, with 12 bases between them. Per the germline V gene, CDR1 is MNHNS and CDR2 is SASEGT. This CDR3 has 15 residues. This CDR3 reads CASSEVTGTDYGYTF. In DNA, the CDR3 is TGTGCCAGCAGTGAAGTTACGGGAACGGACTATGGCTACACCTTC.

For the CDR3, the DNA is TGTGCCAGCAGTGGGGGGGGGTACAATCAGCCCCAGCATTTT. Translation gives CASSGGGYNQPQHF. The rearrangement links TRBV2 to TRBJ1-5, with D perhaps TRBD1 (5 bases). Trimming shortened V by 4 bases and J by 3 bases, and 10 bases separated the two germline ends. Per germline, CDR1 SNHLY and CDR2 FYNNEI. CDR3 length: 14 residues.

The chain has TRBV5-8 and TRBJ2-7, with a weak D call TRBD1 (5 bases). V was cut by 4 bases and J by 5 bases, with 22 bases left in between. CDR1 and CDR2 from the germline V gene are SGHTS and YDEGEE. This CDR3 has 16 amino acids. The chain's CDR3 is CASSEKFGQGSDEQYF. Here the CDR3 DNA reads TGTGCCAGCAGCGAAAAATTCGGGCAGGGTTCGGACGAGCAGTACTTC.

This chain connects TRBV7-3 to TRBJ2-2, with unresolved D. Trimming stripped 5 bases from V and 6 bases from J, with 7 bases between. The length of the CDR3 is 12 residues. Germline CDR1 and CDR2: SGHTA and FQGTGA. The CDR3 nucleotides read TGTGCCAGCAGCCCGAGTGCCGGGGAGCTGTTTTTT. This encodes CASSPSAGELFF.

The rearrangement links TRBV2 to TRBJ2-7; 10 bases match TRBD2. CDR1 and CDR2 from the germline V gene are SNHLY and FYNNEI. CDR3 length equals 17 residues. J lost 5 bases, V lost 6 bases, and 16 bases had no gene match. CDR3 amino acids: CASSPVGAAGGHDEQYV. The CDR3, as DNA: TGTGCCAGCAGCCCGGTGGGGGCAGCGGGAGGGCACGACGAGCAGTACGTC.

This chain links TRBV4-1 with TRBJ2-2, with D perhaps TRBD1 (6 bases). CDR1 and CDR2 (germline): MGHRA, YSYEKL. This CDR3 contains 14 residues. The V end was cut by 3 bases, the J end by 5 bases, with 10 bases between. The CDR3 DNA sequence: TGCGCCAGCAGCCACCCCCAGGGGACCGGGGAGCTGTTTTTT. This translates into CASSHPQGTGELFF.

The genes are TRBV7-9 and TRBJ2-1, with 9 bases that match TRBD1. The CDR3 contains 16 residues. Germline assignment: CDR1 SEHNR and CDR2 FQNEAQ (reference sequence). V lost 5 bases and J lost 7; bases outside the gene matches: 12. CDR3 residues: CASSRTAGQGKNEQFF. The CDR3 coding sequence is TGTGCCAGCAGCCGCACGGCGGGACAGGGAAAGAATGAGCAGTTCTTC.

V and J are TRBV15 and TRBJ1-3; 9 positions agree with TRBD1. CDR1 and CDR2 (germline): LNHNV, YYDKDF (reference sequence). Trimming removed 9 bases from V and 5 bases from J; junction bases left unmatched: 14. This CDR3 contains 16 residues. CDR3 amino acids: CATQDAHRGLRNTIYF. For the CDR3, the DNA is TGTGCCACTCAGGACGCCCACAGGGGGCTAAGAAACACCATATATTTT.

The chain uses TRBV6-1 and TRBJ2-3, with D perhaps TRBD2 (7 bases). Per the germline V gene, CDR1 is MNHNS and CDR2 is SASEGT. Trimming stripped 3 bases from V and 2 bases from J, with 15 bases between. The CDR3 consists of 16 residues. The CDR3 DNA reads TGTGCCAGCAGTGAGGGGGGGCAGATTAACACAGATACGCAGTATTTT. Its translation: CASSEGGQINTDTQYF.

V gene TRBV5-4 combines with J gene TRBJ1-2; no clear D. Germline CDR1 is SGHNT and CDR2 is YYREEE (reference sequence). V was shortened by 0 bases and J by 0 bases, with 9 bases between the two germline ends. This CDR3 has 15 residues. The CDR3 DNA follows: TGTGCCAGCAGCTTGGATGCCGCCCCTAACTATGGCTACACCTTC. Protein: CASSLDAAPNYGYTF.

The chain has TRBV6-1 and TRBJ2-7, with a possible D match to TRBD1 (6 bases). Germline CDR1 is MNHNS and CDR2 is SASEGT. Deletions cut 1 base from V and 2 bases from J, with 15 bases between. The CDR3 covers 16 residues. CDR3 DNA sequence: TGTGCCAGCAGTGAAGTGGGCGCAACAGGGCCCTACGAGCAGTACGTC. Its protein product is CASSEVGATGPYEQYV.

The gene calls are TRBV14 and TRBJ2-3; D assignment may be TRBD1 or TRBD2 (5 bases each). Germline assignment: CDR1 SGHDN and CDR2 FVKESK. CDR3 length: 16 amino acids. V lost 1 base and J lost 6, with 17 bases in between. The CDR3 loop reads CASSQASPGREDTQYF. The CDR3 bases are TGTGCCAGCAGCCAAGCCTCACCGGGGCGTGAGGATACGCAGTATTTT.

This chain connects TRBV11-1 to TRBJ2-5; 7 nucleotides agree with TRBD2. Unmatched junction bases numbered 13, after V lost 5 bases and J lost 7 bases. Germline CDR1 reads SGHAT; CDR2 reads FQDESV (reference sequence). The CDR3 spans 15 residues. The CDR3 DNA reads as TGTGCCAGCAGCGGGGAGGGACTACCTATTGGGACCCAGTACTTC. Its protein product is CASSGEGLPIGTQYF.

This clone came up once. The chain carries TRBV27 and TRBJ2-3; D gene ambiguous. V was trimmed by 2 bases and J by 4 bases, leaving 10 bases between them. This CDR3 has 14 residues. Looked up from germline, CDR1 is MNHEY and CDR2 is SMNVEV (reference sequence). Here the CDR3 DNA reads TGTGCCAGCAGTTTAGCCCTTGGTTCAGATACGCAGTATTTT. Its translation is CASSLALGSDTQYF.

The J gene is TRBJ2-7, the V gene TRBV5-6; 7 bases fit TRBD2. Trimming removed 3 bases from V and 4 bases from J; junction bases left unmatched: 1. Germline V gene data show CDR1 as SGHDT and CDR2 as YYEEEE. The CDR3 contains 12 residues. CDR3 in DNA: TGTGCCAGCAGCTGGGGGGGTTACGAGCAGTACGTC. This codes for CASSWGGYEQYV.

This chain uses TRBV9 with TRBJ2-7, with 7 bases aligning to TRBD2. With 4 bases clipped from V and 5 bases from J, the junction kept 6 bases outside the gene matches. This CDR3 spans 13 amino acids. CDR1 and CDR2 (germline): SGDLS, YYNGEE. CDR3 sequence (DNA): TGTGCCAGCAGCAGAAGCGGGGTGGACGAGCAGTACTTC. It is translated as CASSRSGVDEQYF. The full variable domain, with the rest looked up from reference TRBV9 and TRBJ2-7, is DSGVTQTPKHLITATGQRVTLRCSPRSGDLSVYWYQQSLDQGLQFLIQYYNGEERAKGNILERFSAQQFPDLHSELNLSSLELGDSALYFCASSRSGVDEQYFGPGTRLTVT.

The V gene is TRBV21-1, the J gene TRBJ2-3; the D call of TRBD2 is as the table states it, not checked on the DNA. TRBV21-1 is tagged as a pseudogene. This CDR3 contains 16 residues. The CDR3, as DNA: TGTGCCAGCAGCAAACACCCGACTAGGTGGGCAGATACGCAGTATTTT. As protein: CASSKHPTRWADTQYF.

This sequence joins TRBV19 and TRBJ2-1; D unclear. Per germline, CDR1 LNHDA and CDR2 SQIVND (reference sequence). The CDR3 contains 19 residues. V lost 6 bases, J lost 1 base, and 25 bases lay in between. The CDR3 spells CASREHNRRRQGSYNEQFF. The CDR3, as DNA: TGTGCCAGTAGAGAACACAACCGCCGCAGGCAAGGTTCCTACAATGAGCAGTTCTTC.

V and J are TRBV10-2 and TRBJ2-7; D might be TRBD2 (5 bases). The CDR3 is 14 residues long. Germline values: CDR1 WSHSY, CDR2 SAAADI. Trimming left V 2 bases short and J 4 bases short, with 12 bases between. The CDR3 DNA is TGCGCCAGCAGTGAGGTGGGAGAGCTATACGAGCAGTACGTC. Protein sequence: CASSEVGELYEQYV.

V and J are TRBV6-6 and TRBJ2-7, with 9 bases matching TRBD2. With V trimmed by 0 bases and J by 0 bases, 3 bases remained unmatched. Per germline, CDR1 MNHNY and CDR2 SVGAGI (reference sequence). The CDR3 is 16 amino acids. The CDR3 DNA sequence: TGTGCCAGCAGTTACTCGGAGACTAGCGGCTCCTACGAGCAGTACGTC. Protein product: CASSYSETSGSYEQYV.

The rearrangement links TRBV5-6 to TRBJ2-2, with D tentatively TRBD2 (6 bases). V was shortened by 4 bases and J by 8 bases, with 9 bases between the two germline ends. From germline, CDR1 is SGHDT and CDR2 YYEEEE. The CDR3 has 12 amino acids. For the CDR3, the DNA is TGTGCCAGCAGCCCAGGAGGGGGGGAGCTGTTTTTT. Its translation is CASSPGGGELFF.

The CDR3 here is CASSEGGGSGNTIYF. The CDR3 nucleotides read TGTGCCAGCAGCGAGGGGGGCGGCTCTGGAAACACCATATATTTT. V is TRBV7-9 and J is TRBJ1-3, with D possibly matching TRBD1 (6 bases). V was cut by 5 bases and J by 0 bases, with 11 bases left in between. This CDR3 comprises 15 residues. CDR1 is SEHNR, CDR2 FQNEAQ, per germline (reference sequence).

CDR3 amino acids: CASSQDWDSNEKLFF. CDR3 DNA: TGTGCCAGCAGCCAAGACTGGGACAGTAATGAAAAACTGTTTTTT. The chain has TRBV14 and TRBJ1-4; 7 nucleotides agree with TRBD1. The CDR3 is made up of 15 amino acids. Germline V gene data show CDR1 as SGHDN and CDR2 as FVKESK. Losses at the gene ends were 0 bases for V and 4 bases for J; bases not matched to a gene: 2.

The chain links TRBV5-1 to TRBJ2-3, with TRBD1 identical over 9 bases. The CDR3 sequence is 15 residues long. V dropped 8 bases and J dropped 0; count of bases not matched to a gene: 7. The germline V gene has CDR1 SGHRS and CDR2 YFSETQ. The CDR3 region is CASWTGQGSTDTQYF. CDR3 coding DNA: TGCGCCAGTTGGACTGGACAGGGGAGCACAGATACGCAGTATTTT.

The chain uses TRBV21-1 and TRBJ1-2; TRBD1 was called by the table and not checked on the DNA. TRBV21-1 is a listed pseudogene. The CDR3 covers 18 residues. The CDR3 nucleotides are TGTGCCAGCAGCACGCGGGGACAGGGCGACTTGGCTAACTATGGCTACACCTTC. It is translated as CASSTRGQGDLANYGYTF.

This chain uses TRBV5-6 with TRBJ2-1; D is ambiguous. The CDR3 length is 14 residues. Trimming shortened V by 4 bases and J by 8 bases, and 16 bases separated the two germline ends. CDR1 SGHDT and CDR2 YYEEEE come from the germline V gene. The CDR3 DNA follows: TGTGCCAGCAGCCCCTTTGTGAGGCTCGATGAGCAGTTCTTC. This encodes CASSPFVRLDEQFF.

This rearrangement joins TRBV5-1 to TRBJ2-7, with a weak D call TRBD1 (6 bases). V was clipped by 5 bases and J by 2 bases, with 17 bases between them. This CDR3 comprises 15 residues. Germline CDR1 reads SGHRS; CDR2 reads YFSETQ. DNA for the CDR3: TGCGCCAGCAGAATCCGGGACAAGGGAACCTACGAGCAGTACTTC. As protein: CASRIRDKGTYEQYF.

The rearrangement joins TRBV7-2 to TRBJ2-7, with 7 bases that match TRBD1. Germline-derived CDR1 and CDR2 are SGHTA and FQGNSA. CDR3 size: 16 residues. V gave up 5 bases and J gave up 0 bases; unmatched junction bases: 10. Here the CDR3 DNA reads TGTGCCAGCAGCGCCCTCACCGGGACAGACTCCTACGAGCAGTACGTC. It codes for CASSALTGTDSYEQYV.

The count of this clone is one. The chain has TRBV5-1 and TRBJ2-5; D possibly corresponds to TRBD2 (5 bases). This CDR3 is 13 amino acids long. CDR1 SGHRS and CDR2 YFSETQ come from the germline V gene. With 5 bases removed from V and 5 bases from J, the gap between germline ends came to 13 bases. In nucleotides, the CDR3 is TGCGCCAGCAGAGATTCGGGCGGGGAGACCCAGTACTTC. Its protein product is CASRDSGGETQYF.